Listed below are T cell receptor beta chains from one sample, sequenced in a study of blood T cell repertoires in COVID-19. Profiling relied on immunoSEQ multiplex PCR, and the TCRdb table lists in-frame clones only, not all of them. The sample yields about 370,000 clones, around 87% seen once. Sequenced: peripheral blood. The receptor source for this set is a woman younger than 45 with COVID-19, enrolled during active disease. Each CDR3 is given with its conserved first and last residue. Fields, in order: clone size, D gene, V gene, J gene, CDR3 protein, CDR3 DNA. The D gene is left open where the match is weak. Clone size is shown for a subset of rows, as once, few, many or a class of expanded clone.

clone_size: -
d_call: TRBD2
v_call: TRBV19
j_call: TRBJ2-1
cdr3_aa: CASSPGTSGRDEQFF
cdr3_nt: TGTGCCAGTAGTCCAGGGACTAGCGGGAGGGATGAGCAGTTCTTC

clone_size: -
d_call: -
v_call: TRBV14
j_call: TRBJ2-3
cdr3_aa: CASSQGRDTQYF
cdr3_nt: TGTGCCAGCAGCCAAGGCAGAGATACGCAGTATTTT

clone_size: -
d_call: -
v_call: TRBV30
j_call: TRBJ2-2
cdr3_aa: CAWRPGNTGELFF
cdr3_nt: TGTGCCTGGAGGCCGGGAAACACCGGGGAGCTGTTTTTT

clone_size: -
d_call: -
v_call: TRBV7-2
j_call: TRBJ2-3
cdr3_aa: CASSLAGRITDTQYF
cdr3_nt: TGTGCCAGCAGCTTGGCCGGGAGAATCACAGATACGCAGTATTTT

clone_size: -
d_call: TRBD2
v_call: TRBV3-1/TRBV3-2
j_call: TRBJ2-3
cdr3_aa: CASSQGLAVSGDTQYF
cdr3_nt: TGTGCCAGCAGCCAAGGGCTAGCGGTGTCTGGAGATACGCAGTATTTT

clone_size: once
d_call: TRBD2
v_call: TRBV5-1
j_call: TRBJ2-2
cdr3_aa: CASKTAGGSGELFF
cdr3_nt: TGCGCCAGCAAAACCGCGGGAGGGTCCGGGGAGCTGTTTTTT

clone_size: -
d_call: TRBD2
v_call: TRBV6-5
j_call: TRBJ2-7
cdr3_aa: CASSYINLGTSYEQYF
cdr3_nt: TGTGCCAGCAGTTATATCAATCTCGGGACTAGCTACGAGCAGTACTTC

clone_size: -
d_call: -
v_call: TRBV6-6
j_call: TRBJ1-4
cdr3_aa: CASSYSRERGEKLFF
cdr3_nt: TGTGCCAGCAGTTACTCGAGGGAGAGAGGAGAAAAACTGTTTTTT

clone_size: -
d_call: -
v_call: TRBV7-8
j_call: TRBJ2-7
cdr3_aa: CASSPTGQALYEQYF
cdr3_nt: TGTGCCAGCAGCCCCACGGGACAAGCCCTCTACGAGCAGTACTTC

clone_size: -
d_call: -
v_call: TRBV7-9
j_call: TRBJ1-4
cdr3_aa: CASSLRDTGEEKLFF
cdr3_nt: TGTGCCAGCAGCTTACGAGACACCGGGGAGGAAAAACTGTTTTTT